This passage covers 5 T cell receptor beta chains from one sample sequenced in a study of T cells in Graves' hyperthyroidism and ophthalmopathy. RNA transcripts provided the source from which TCR beta CDR3 regions were amplified. The HTBI primer set was used in a first-round RT-PCR of the TCR CDR3. TCRdb passed the multiplex PCR reads through MiXCR, listing each CDR3 protein once. Here the sample spans over 150,000 distinct CDR3 sequences, 15% to 20% being singletons. Specimen: blood. The receptors stem from a woman in her 50s with Graves' hyperthyroidism.

Many counts were recorded for this clonotype. This chain joins TRBV20-1 and TRBJ2-7, with TRBD2 matching over 7 bases. The germline V gene encodes CDR1 DFQATT and CDR2 SNEGSKA (reference sequence). V trimming: 3 bases; J trimming: 3 bases; junction bases outside the gene matches: 11. This CDR3 region has 15 residues. CDR3 residues: CSASPFVGGDYEQYF. The CDR3 bases are TGCAGTGCTAGTCCCTTCGTGGGAGGGGACTACGAGCAGTACTTC.

This clonotype was found many times. The chain employs TRBV7-3 and TRBJ1-6; TRBD1 aligns across 7 bases. Unmatched junction bases numbered 5, after V lost 2 bases and J lost 10 bases. Germline V gene sequence: CDR1 SGHTA, CDR2 FQGTGA. This CDR3 has 14 residues. CDR3 protein: CASSLRQGRSPLHF. The CDR3 DNA reads as TGTGCCAGCAGCTTACGACAGGGTAGATCACCCCTCCACTTT. Based on the CDR3 plus reference TRBV7-3 and TRBJ1-6, the full variable domain is GAGVSQTPSNKVTEKGKYVELRCDPISGHTALYWYRQSLGQGPEFLIYFQGTGAADDSGLPNDRFFAVRPEGSVSTLKIQRTERGDSAVYLCASSLRQGRSPLHFGNGTRLTVT.

This clonotype was counted a few times. This chain connects TRBV9 to TRBJ2-1; 8 bases are shared with TRBD1. CDR3 length equals 15 residues. V shed 4 bases and J 9 bases; nucleotides not matched to a gene: 12. From germline, CDR1 is SGDLS and CDR2 YYNGEE. The CDR3 spells CASSPRQGSVSEQFF. The CDR3 DNA follows: TGTGCCAGCAGCCCACGACAGGGGTCAGTTTCTGAGCAGTTCTTC.

V usage is TRBV6-5 and J usage is TRBJ2-1, with 12 bases aligning to TRBD2. Germline V gene sequence: CDR1 MNHEY, CDR2 SVGAGI. V trimming: 6 bases; J trimming: 4 bases; junction bases outside the gene matches: 13. The length of the CDR3 is 18 residues. The CDR3 loop reads CASRYLAGGPQGYNEQFF. The CDR3 DNA reads TGTGCCAGCAGATACCTAGCGGGGGGGCCCCAAGGGTACAATGAGCAGTTCTTC.

In this sample, this clonotype turned up many times. The chain carries TRBV7-8 and TRBJ1-5; D remains ambiguous. The CDR3 extends over 12 amino acids. Per the germline V gene, CDR1 is SGHVS and CDR2 is FQNEAQ. Trimming left V 2 bases short and J 6 bases short, with 5 bases between. In nucleotides, the CDR3 is TGTGCCAGCAGCTTATTCGGTCAGCCCCAGCATTTT. It specifies CASSLFGQPQHF. Looking up the rest from reference TRBV7-8 and TRBJ1-5 gives the full variable domain: GAGVSQSPRYKVAKRGQDVALRCDPISGHVSLFWYQQALGQGPEFLTYFQNEAQLDKSGLPSDRFFAERPEGSVSTLKIQRTQQEDSAVYLCASSLFGQPQHFGDGTRLSIL.